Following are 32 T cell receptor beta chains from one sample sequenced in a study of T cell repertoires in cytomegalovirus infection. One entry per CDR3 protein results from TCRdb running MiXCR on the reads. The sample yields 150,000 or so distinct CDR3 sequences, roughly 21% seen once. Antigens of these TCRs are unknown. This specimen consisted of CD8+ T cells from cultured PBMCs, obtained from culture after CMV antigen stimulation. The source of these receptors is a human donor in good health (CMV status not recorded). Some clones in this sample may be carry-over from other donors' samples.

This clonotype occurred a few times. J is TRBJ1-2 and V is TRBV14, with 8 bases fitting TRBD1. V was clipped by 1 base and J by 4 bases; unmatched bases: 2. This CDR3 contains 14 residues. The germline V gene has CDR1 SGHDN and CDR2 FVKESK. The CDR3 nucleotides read TGTGCCAGCAGCCAAGGACAGGGGACCTATGGCTACACCTTC. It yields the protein CASSQGQGTYGYTF. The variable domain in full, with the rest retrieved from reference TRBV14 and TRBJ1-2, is EAGVTQFPSHSVIEKGQTVTLRCDPISGHDNLYWYRRVMGKEIKFLLHFVKESKQDESGMPNNRFLAERTGGTYSTLKVQPAELEDSGVYFCASSQGQGTYGYTFGSGTRLTVV.

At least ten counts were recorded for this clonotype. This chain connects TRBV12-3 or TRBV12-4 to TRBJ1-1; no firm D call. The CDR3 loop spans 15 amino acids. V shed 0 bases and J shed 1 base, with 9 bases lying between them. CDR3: CASSLAFDKNTEAFF. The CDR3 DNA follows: TGTGCCAGCAGTTTAGCGTTTGACAAGAACACTGAAGCTTTCTTT.

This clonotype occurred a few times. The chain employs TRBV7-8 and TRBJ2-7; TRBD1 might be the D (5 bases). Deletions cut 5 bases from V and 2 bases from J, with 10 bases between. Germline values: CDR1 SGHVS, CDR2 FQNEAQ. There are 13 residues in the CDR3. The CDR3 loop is CASSVGDTYEQYF. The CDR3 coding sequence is TGTGCCAGCAGCGTAGGGGATACCTACGAGCAGTACTTC.

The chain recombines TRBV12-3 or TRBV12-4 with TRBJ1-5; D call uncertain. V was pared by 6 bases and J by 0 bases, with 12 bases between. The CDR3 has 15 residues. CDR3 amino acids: CASRPTWDSNQPQHF. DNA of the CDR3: TGTGCCAGCAGACCGACCTGGGATAGCAATCAGCCCCAGCATTTT.

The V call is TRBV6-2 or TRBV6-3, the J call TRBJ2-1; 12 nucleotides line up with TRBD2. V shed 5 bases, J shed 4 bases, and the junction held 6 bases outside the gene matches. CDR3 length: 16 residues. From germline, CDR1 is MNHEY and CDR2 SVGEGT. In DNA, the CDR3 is TGTGCCAGCAGTCCCCGCCTAGCGGGGGGGTACAATGAGCAGTTCTTC. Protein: CASSPRLAGGYNEQFF.

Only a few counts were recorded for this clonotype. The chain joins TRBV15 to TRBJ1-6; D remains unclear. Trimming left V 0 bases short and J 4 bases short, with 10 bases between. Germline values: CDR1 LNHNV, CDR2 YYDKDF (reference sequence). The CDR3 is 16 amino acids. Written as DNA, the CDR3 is TGTGCCACCAGCAGAGATTCCAGTCTATATAATTCACCCCTCCACTTT. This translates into CATSRDSSLYNSPLHF.

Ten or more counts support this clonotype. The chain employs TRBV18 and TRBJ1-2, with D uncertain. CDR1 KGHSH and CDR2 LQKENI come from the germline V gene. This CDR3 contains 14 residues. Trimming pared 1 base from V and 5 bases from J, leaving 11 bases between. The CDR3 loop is CASSPRQERYGYTF. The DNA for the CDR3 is TGTGCCAGCTCACCACGGCAGGAAAGATATGGCTACACCTTC.

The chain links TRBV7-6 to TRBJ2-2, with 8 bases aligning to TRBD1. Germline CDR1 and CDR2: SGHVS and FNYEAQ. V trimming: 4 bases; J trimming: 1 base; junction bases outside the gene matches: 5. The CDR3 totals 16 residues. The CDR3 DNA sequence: TGTGCCAGCAGCTCCCGAGGGACAGGGAACACCGGGGAGCTGTTTTTT. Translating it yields CASSSRGTGNTGELFF.

The CDR3 bases are TGTGCCAGCAGCTTCCCATCGGGGGGAAATGGCTACACCTTC. Its protein product is CASSFPSGGNGYTF. The V and J genes are TRBV7-8 and TRBJ1-2, with D tentatively TRBD1 (5 bases). This CDR3 spans 14 amino acids. The V end was cut by 3 bases, the J end by 6 bases, with 14 bases between. Per the germline V gene, CDR1 is SGHVS and CDR2 is FQNEAQ.

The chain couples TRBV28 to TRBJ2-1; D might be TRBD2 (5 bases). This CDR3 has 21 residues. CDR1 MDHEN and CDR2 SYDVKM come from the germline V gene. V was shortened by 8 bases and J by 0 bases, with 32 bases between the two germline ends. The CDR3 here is CASFSDLSGKVADSSYNEQFF. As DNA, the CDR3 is TGTGCCAGCTTTAGCGATTTAAGTGGGAAAGTGGCGGATAGCTCCTACAATGAGCAGTTCTTC.

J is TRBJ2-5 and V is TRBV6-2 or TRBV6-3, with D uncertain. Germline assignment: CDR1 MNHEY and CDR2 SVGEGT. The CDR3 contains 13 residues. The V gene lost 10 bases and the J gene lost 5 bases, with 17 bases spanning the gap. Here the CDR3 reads CAIQRFSAETQYF. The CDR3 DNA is TGTGCCATCCAGAGGTTTTCGGCGGAGACCCAGTACTTC.

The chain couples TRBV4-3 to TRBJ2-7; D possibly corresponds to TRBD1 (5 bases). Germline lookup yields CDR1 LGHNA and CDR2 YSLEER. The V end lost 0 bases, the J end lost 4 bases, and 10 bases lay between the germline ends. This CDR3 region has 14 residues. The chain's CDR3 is CASSQDARVYEQYF. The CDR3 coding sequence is TGCGCCAGCAGCCAAGATGCCAGGGTTTACGAGCAGTACTTC.

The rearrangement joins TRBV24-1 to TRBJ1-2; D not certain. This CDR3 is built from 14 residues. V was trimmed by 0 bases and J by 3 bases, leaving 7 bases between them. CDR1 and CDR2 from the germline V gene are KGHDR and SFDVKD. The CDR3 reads CATSDLLQDYGYTF. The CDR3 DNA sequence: TGTGCCACCAGTGATTTGCTGCAGGACTATGGCTACACCTTC.

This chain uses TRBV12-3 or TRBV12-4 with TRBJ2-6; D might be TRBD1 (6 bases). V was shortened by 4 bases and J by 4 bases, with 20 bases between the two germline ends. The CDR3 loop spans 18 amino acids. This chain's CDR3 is CASSSGTLRTEGANVLTF. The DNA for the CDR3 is TGTGCCAGCAGTTCAGGGACATTACGGACAGAAGGGGCCAACGTCCTGACTTTC.

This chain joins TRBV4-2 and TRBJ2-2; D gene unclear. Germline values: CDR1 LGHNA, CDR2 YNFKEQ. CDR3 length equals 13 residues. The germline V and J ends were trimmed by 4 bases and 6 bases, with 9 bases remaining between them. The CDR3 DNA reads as TGTGCCAGCAGCCCCGATGGGTCCGGGGAGCTGTTTTTT. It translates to CASSPDGSGELFF.

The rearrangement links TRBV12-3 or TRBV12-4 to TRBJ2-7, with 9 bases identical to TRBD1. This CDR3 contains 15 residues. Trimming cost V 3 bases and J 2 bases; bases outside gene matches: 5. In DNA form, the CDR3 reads TGTGCCAGCAGTTTTACCGGGACAGGGCCCTACGAGCAGTACTTC. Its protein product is CASSFTGTGPYEQYF.

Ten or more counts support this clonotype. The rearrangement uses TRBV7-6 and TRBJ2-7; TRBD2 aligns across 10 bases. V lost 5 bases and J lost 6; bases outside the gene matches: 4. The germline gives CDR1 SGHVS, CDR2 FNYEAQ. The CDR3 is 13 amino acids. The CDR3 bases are TGTGCCAGCAGCCCTAGCGGGGGCCCCGAGCAGTACTTC. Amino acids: CASSPSGGPEQYF.

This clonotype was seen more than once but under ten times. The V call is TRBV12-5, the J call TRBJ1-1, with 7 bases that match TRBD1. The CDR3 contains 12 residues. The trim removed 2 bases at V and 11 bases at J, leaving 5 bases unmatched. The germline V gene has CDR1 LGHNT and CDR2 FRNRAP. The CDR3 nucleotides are TGTGCTAGTGGTTTGCCTGGACAGGCCGCTTTCTTT. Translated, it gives CASGLPGQAAFF.

The CDR3, as DNA: TGTGCCAGCAGCGGAGAAACCCTGGGCTATGGCTACACCTTC. It yields the protein CASSGETLGYGYTF. The chain combines TRBV9 with TRBJ1-2, with no clear D. This CDR3 has 14 amino acids. V was shortened by 3 bases and J by 4 bases, with 13 bases between the two germline ends. The germline V gene has CDR1 SGDLS and CDR2 YYNGEE. The variable domain in full, with the rest retrieved from reference TRBV9 and TRBJ1-2, is DSGVTQTPKHLITATGQRVTLRCSPRSGDLSVYWYQQSLDQGLQFLIQYYNGEERAKGNILERFSAQQFPDLHSELNLSSLELGDSALYFCASSGETLGYGYTFGSGTRLTVV.

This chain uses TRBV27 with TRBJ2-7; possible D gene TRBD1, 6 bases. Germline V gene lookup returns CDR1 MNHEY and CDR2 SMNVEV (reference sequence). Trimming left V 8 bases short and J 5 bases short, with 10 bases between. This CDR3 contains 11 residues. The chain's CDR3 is CASQGSHEQYF. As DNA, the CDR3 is TGTGCCAGCCAGGGGTCCCACGAGCAGTACTTC.

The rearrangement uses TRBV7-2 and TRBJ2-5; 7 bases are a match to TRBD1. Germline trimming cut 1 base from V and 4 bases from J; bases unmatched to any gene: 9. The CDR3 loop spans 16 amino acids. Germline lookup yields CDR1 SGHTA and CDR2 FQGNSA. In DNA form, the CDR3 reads TGTGCCAGCAGCTTAGGGGACAGTAACTGGGGAGAGACCCAGTACTTC. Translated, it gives CASSLGDSNWGETQYF.

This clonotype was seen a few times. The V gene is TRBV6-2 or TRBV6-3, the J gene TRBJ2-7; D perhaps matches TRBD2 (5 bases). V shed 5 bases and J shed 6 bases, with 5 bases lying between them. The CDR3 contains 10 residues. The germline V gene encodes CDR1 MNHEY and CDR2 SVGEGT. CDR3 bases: TGTGCCAGCAGTGGAGGCGAGCAGTACTTC. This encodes CASSGGEQYF.

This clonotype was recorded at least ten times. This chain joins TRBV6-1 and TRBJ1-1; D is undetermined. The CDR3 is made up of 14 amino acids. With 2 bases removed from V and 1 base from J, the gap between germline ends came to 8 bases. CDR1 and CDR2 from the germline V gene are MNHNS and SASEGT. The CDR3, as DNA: TGTGCCAGCAGTGAACAAAGCGAGAACACTGAAGCTTTCTTT. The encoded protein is CASSEQSENTEAFF.

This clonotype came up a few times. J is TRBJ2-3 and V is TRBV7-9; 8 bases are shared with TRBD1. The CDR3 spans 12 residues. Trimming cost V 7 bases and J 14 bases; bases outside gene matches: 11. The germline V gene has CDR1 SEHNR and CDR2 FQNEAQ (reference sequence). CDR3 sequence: CASNNQGAETYF. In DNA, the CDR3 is TGTGCCAGCAACAACCAGGGGGCAGAAACGTATTTT. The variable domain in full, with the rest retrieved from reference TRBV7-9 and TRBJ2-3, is DTGVSQNPRHKITKRGQNVTFRCDPISEHNRLYWYRQTLGQGPEFLTYFQNEAQLEKSRLLSDRFSAERPKGSFSTLEIQRTEQGDSAMYLCASNNQGAETYFGPGTRLTVL.

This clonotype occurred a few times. CDR3 amino acids: CAISEPTLRTAGEFF. The CDR3 DNA follows: TGTGCCATCAGTGAGCCCACCCTACGGACAGCTGGGGAGTTCTTC. The genes are TRBV10-3 and TRBJ2-1; D might be TRBD1 (6 bases). The CDR3 is 15 residues long. Germline V lookup: CDR1 ENHRY, CDR2 SYGVKD. The V gene lost 2 bases and the J gene lost 14 bases, with 22 bases spanning the gap.

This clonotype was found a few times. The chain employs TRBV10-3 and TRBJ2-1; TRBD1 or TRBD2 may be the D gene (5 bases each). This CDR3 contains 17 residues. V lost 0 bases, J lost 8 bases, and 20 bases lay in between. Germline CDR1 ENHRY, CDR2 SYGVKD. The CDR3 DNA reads TGTGCCATCAGTGAGTCGTTTGGGTCAGGGAGATCGTATGAGCAGTTCTTC. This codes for CAISESFGSGRSYEQFF.

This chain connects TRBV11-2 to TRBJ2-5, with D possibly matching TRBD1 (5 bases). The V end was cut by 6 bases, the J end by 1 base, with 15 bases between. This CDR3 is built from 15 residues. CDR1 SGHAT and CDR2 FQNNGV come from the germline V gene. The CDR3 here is CASSFRTRLQETQYF. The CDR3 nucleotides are TGTGCCAGCAGTTTCCGGACAAGGCTCCAAGAGACCCAGTACTTC.

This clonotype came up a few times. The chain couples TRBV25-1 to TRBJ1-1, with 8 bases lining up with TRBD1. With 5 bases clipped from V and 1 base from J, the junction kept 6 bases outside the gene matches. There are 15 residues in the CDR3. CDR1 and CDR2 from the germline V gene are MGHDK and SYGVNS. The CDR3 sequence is CASSSRQGQNTEAFF. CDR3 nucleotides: TGTGCCAGCAGTTCCCGACAGGGGCAGAACACTGAAGCTTTCTTT.

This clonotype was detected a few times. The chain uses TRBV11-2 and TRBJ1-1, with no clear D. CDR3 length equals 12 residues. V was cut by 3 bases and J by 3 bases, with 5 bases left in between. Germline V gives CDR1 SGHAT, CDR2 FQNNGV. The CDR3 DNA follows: TGTGCCAGCAGCTTTCCACACACTGAAGCTTTCTTT. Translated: CASSFPHTEAFF.

CDR3 in amino acids: CASSLSRQRNTEAFF. In nucleotides, the CDR3 is TGTGCCAGCAGCTTAAGTCGGCAGAGAAACACTGAAGCTTTCTTT. The chain links TRBV7-8 to TRBJ1-1; D unresolved. Germline V lookup: CDR1 SGHVS, CDR2 FQNEAQ. V was clipped by 2 bases and J by 2 bases, with 12 bases between them. The CDR3 totals 15 residues.

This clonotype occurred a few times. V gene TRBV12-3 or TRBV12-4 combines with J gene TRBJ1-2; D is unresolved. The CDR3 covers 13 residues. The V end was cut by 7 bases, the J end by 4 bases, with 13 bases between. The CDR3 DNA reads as TGTGCCAGCACCCTGAGAGGGATCTATGGCTACACCTTC. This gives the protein CASTLRGIYGYTF.

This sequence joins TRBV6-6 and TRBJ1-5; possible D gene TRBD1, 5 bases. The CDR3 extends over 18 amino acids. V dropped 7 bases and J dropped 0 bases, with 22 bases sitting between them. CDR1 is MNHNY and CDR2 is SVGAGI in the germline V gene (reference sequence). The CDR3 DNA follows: TGTGCCAGCACCGAAGATGACAGCGCGCGCTATAGCAATCAGCCCCAGCATTTT. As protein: CASTEDDSARYSNQPQHF.